This T cell receptor (beta chain) was recorded in a study of Ad26.COV2.S vaccination and SARS-CoV-2 variants. V lost 7 bases and J 6 bases, leaving 16 bases between the germline ends. This CDR3 comprises 14 residues. Germline V gives CDR1 SGHAT, CDR2 FQDESV (reference sequence). This table comes from immunoSEQ multiplex PCR, and its TCRdb copy is limited to in-frame clones, with some not included. The sample includes about 97,000 clones, roughly 80% of them seen just once. As regards this clone: Its antigen is still unknown.

Study results and limitations: Vaccinees displayed broader spike-specific TCR repertoires than placebo recipients.

The receptor was isolated from a human donor who had recovered from COVID-19. This chain connects TRBV11-1 to TRBJ2-1, with D perhaps TRBD2 (7 bases). The sequenced sample was peripheral blood, obtained after recovery from COVID-19. The CDR3 DNA reads as TGTGCCAGCAATAGAGGGAGGGGGAGCAATGAGCAGTTCTTC. Protein sequence: CASNRGRGSNEQFF. Full variable domain (rest looked up from reference TRBV11-1 and TRBJ2-1): EAEVAQSPRYKITEKSQAVAFWCDPISGHATLYWYRQILGQGPELLVQFQDESVVDDSQLPKDRFSAERLKGVDSTLKIQPAELGDSAMYLCASNRGRGSNEQFFGPGTRLTVL.